What follows are 14 T cell receptor beta chains derived from one specimen sequenced in a study of breast tumors, draining lymph nodes, adjacent tissues (dated by TCRdb to about 2016). The protocol used for the library was multiplex PCR. TCRdb names Illumina HiSeq 2000 as the instrument used. TCRdb's own reprocessing of the public reads used fastp at Q25 and MiXCR and kept productive beta chains. Rows matching on CDR3 protein sequence are summarized as one entry with the most common DNA and genes. The table for this sample lists roughly 110,000 distinct CDR3 sequences; more than 25% of them were counted only once. The ten biggest clones cover less than 6% of the sample. Lymph node samples came from the axillary draining lymph nodes of breast cancer patients. The sample consisted of axillary lymph node tissue. These receptors came from a female donor with breast cancer. Some clones in this sample may be carry-over from other donors' samples.

This clonotype was observed at least ten times. The chain is built from TRBV12-3 or TRBV12-4 and TRBJ1-5; 9 positions agree with TRBD1. The CDR3 loop spans 13 amino acids. The trim removed 6 bases at V and 5 bases at J, leaving 2 bases unmatched. The CDR3 nucleotides are TGTGCCAGCAGATGGACAGGGGATCAGCCCCAGCATTTT. Its translation: CASRWTGDQPQHF.

The chain joins TRBV10-3 to TRBJ1-6, with D unclear. The germline V gene encodes CDR1 ENHRY and CDR2 SYGVKD. CDR3 length: 16 residues. V was shortened by 0 bases and J by 7 bases, with 13 bases between the two germline ends. The CDR3 region has the DNA TGTGCCATCAGTGAGTCCGGACCGAGTGGAAATTCACCCCTCCACTTT. This encodes CAISESGPSGNSPLHF.

This clonotype has ten or more counts. A read error may account for a junction end that differs from germline. The rearrangement links TRBV7-8 to TRBJ1-2; tentatively, D is TRBD1 (5 bases). CDR1 is SGHVS, CDR2 FQNEAQ, per germline. This CDR3 has 15 residues. CDR3 nucleotides: TGTGCCAGCAGCTTAGCAGTAGGGAGGGGCTATGGCTACCCCTTC. This translates into CASSLAVGRGYGYPF.

This clonotype came up many times. This rearrangement joins TRBV5-1 to TRBJ2-2; 9 positions match TRBD2. The CDR3 sequence is 15 residues long. V gave up 5 bases and J gave up 1 base; unmatched junction bases: 3. The germline gives CDR1 SGHRS, CDR2 YFSETQ. The CDR3 is CASRGAGGNTGELFF. DNA for the CDR3: TGCGCCAGCAGAGGAGCGGGGGGGAACACCGGGGAGCTGTTTTTT.

J is TRBJ1-4 and V is TRBV28, with D possibly being TRBD1 (6 bases). Trimming removed 4 bases at V and 3 bases at J, with 15 bases between. The CDR3 spans 16 residues. Germline-derived CDR1 and CDR2 are MDHEN and SYDVKM. The CDR3 is CASSSPRGEPNEKLFF. The CDR3 DNA is TGTGCCAGCAGTTCTCCCAGGGGTGAGCCTAATGAAAAACTGTTTTTT.

The chain recombines TRBV20-1 with TRBJ2-5; TRBD2 might be the D (5 bases). This CDR3 has 13 amino acids. V was clipped by 5 bases and J by 5 bases, with 15 bases between them. CDR1 is DFQATT and CDR2 is SNEGSKA in the germline V gene (reference sequence). The chain's CDR3 is CSAGLRTGETQYF. The CDR3 nucleotides read TGCAGTGCTGGACTTAGAACCGGGGAGACCCAGTACTTC.

This clonotype was detected ten times or more. This likely comes from a read error, as the CDR3 has no conserved phenylalanine or tryptophan at its end. CDR3 region: CASSVGWGTSAQETQYS. The CDR3 DNA sequence: TGTGCCAGCAGCGTTGGATGGGGGACTAGCGCCCAAGAGACCCAGTACTCC. V usage is TRBV9 and J usage is TRBJ2-5; 10 positions match TRBD2. CDR3 length: 17 amino acids. Germline V CDR1 and CDR2: SGDLS, YYNGEE. V was clipped by 2 bases and J by 1 base; unmatched bases: 8.

The V call is TRBV7-2, the J call TRBJ2-3; D ambiguous. V was cut by 4 bases and J by 1 base, with 6 bases left in between. Germline lookup yields CDR1 SGHTA and CDR2 FQGNSA. The CDR3 has 13 amino acids. The CDR3 nucleotides read TGTGCCAGCAGCTCCCTGGGCACAGATACGCAGTATTTT. Translating gives CASSSLGTDTQYF.

Ten or more counts support this clonotype. The chain combines TRBV14 with TRBJ1-4; D is uncertain. Looked up from germline, CDR1 is SGHDN and CDR2 is FVKESK. The CDR3 is 14 amino acids. V lost 4 bases to trimming and J lost 7 bases, with 13 bases between them. CDR3 bases: TGTGCCAGCAGCCCCCTTGGACGGGGTGAAAAACTGTTTTTT. Amino acids: CASSPLGRGEKLFF.

This clonotype was observed at least ten times. This chain links TRBV27 with TRBJ1-2; possibly TRBD1 for D (5 bases). The CDR3 length is 15 residues. Trimming pared 0 bases from V and 8 bases from J, leaving 16 bases between. Germline CDR1 is MNHEY and CDR2 is SMNVEV (reference sequence). The chain's CDR3 is CASSLSRVRVEGYTF. For the CDR3, the DNA is TGTGCCAGCAGTTTATCCAGGGTTCGGGTAGAGGGCTACACCTTC.

As concerns this clonotype: A read error may be the cause here, since a much bigger clone is one base away. The chain carries TRBV6-1 and TRBJ2-7, with 8 bases lining up with TRBD1. The junction had 12 bases not matched to a gene; V was cut back by 5 bases and J by 6 bases. The germline V gene encodes CDR1 MNHNS and CDR2 SASEGT. The CDR3 length is 15 residues. CDR3 nucleotides: TGTGCCAGCAGTCAATCCGGGACAGGAGCTGGCGAGCAGTACTTC. This codes for CASSQSGTGAGEQYF.

This chain links TRBV7-2 with TRBJ2-5; 9 bases map to TRBD2. The CDR3 is made up of 19 amino acids. Germline-derived CDR1 and CDR2 are SGHTA and FQGNSA. With V trimmed by 5 bases and J by 5 bases, 21 bases remained unmatched. CDR3 amino acids: CASSIKRGGGGGARETQYF. In DNA form, the CDR3 reads TGTGCCAGCAGCATAAAACGAGGAGGCGGCGGGGGGGCCCGGGAGACCCAGTACTTC.

V usage is TRBV28 and J usage is TRBJ1-2; the D gene is possibly TRBD1 (5 bases). CDR3 size: 13 residues. V dropped 3 bases and J dropped 4 bases, with 9 bases sitting between them. Looked up from germline, CDR1 is MDHEN and CDR2 is SYDVKM. The CDR3 is CASSLPGIYGYTF. In DNA, the CDR3 is TGTGCCAGCAGTTTGCCAGGGATCTATGGCTACACCTTC.

This clonotype was found many times. The chain carries TRBV20-1 and TRBJ2-3; D is ambiguous. Trimming stripped 6 bases from V and 4 bases from J, with 23 bases between. This CDR3 is built from 16 residues. CDR1 and CDR2 (germline): DFQATT, SNEGSKA (reference sequence). The CDR3 bases are TGCAGTGCAGAATCCCCCCTAAGTGTCGACTCAGATACGCAGTATTTT. Amino acid sequence: CSAESPLSVDSDTQYF.